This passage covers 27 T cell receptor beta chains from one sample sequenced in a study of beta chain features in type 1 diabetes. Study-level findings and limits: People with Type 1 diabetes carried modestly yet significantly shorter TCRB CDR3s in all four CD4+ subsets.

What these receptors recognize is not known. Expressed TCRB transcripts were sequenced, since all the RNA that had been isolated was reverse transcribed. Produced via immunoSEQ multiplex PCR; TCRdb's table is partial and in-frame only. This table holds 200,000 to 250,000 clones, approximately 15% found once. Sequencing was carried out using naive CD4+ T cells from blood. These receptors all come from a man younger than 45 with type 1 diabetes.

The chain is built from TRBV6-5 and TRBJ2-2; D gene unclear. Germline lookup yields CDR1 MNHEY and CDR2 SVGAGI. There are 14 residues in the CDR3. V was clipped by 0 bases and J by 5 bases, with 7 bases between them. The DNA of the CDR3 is TGTGCCAGCAGTTACTCGAGGTGGACCGGGGAGCTGTTTTTT. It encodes CASSYSRWTGELFF.

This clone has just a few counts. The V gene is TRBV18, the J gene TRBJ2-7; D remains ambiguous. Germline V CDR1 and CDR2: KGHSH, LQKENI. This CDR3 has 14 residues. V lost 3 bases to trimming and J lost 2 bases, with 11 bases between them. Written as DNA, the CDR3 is TGTGCCAGCTCACCTTCTACAGATACCTACGAGCAGTACTTC. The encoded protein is CASSPSTDTYEQYF. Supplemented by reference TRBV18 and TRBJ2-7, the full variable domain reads NAGVMQNPRHLVRRRGQEARLRCSPMKGHSHVYWYRQLPEEGLKFMVYLQKENIIDESGMPKERFSAEFPKEGPSILRIQQVVRGDSAAYFCASSPSTDTYEQYFGPGTRLTVT.

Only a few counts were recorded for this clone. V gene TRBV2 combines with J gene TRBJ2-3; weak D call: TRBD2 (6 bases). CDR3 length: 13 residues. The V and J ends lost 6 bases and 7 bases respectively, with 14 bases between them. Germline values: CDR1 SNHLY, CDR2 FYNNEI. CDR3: CASRRDGRNTQYF. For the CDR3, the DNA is TGTGCCAGCAGGCGGGACGGGAGAAATACGCAGTATTTT.

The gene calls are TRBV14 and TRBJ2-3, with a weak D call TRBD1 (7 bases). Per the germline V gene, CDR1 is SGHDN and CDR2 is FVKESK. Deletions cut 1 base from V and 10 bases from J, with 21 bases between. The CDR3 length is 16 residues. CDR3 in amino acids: CASSQGRGQHLYAQYF. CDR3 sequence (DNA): TGTGCCAGCAGCCAAGGGAGGGGGCAACATCTATACGCGCAGTATTTT. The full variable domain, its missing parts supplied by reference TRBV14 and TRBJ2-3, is EAGVTQFPSHSVIEKGQTVTLRCDPISGHDNLYWYRRVMGKEIKFLLHFVKESKQDESGMPNNRFLAERTGGTYSTLKVQPAELEDSGVYFCASSQGRGQHLYAQYFGPGTRLTVL.

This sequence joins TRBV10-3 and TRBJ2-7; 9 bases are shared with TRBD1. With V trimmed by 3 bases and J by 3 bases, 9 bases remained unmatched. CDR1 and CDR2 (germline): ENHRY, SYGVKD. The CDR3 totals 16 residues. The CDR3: CAISDQQGQGGYEQYF. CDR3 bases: TGTGCCATCAGTGACCAACAGGGACAGGGAGGCTACGAGCAGTACTTC.

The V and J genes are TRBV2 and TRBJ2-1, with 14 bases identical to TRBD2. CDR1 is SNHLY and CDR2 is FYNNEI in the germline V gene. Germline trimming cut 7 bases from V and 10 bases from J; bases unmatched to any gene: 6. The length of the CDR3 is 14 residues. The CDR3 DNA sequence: TGTGCCAGCATCGGGACTAGCGGGAGTGGAGAGCAGTTCTTC. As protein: CASIGTSGSGEQFF.

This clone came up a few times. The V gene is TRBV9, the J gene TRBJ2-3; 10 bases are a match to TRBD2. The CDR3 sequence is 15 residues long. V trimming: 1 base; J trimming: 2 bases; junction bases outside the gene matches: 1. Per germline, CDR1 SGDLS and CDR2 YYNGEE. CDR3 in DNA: TGTGCCAGCAGCGTACTAGCGGGGGCCACAGATACGCAGTATTTT. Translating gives CASSVLAGATDTQYF.

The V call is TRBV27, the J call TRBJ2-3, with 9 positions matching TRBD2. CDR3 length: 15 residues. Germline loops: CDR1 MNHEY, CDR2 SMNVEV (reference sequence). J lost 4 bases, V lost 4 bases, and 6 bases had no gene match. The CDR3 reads CASSSGGRAPDTQYF. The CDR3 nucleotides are TGTGCCAGCAGTTCGGGCGGGAGGGCCCCAGATACGCAGTATTTT.

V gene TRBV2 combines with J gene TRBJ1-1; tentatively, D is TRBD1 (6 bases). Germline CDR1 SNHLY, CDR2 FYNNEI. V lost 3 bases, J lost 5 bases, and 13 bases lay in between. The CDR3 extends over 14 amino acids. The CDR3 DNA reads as TGTGCCAGCAGTGAGCAGGGGATCGGGACTGAAGCTTTCTTT. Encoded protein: CASSEQGIGTEAFF. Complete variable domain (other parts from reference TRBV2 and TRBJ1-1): EPEVTQTPSHQVTQMGQEVILRCVPISNHLYFYWYRQILGQKVEFLVSFYNNEISEKSEIFDDQFSVERPDGSNFTLKIRSTKLEDSAMYFCASSEQGIGTEAFFGQGTRLTVV.

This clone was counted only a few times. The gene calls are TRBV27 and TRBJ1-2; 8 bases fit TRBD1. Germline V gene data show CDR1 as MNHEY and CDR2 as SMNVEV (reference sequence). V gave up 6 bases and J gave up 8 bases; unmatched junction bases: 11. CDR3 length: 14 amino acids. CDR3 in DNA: TGTGCCAGCAGCCGAAACAGGGGGTCGTGGGGCTACACCTTC. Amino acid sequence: CASSRNRGSWGYTF.

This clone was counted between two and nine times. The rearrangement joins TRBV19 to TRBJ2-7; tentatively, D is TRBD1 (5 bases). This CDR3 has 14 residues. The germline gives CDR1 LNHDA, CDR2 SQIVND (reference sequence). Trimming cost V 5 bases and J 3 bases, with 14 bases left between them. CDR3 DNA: TGTGCCAGTAGTCAGCAGGGAAACGTCTACGAGCAGTACTTC. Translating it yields CASSQQGNVYEQYF.

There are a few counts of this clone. The CDR3 sequence is CASSVGTISETQYF. DNA for the CDR3: TGTGCCAGCAGCGTAGGAACTATAAGTGAGACCCAGTACTTC. The chain employs TRBV9 and TRBJ2-5; D call uncertain. CDR3 length equals 14 residues. Trimming took 0 bases from V and 5 from J, leaving 11 bases between them. Per the germline V gene, CDR1 is SGDLS and CDR2 is YYNGEE.

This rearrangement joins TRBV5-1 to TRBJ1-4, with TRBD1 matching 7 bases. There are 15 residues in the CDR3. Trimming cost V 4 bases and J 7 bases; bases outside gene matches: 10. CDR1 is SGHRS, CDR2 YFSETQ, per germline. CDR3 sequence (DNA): TGCGCCAGCAGCACGGAGAAGGGGGCGGGTGAAAAACTGTTTTTT. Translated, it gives CASSTEKGAGEKLFF.

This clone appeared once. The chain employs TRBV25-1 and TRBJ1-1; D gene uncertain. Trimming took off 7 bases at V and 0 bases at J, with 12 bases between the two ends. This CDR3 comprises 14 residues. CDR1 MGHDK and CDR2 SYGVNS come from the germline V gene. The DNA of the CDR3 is TGTGCCAGCAAAGTTGGGCACATGAACACTGAAGCTTTCTTT. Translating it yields CASKVGHMNTEAFF.

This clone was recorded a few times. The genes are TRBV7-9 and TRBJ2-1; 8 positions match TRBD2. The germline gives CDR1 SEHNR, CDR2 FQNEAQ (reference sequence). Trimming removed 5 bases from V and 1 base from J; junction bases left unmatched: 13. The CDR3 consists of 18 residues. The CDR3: CASSPGKLSGTSYNEQFF. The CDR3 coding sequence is TGTGCCAGCAGCCCCGGTAAGCTTAGCGGGACATCCTACAATGAGCAGTTCTTC.

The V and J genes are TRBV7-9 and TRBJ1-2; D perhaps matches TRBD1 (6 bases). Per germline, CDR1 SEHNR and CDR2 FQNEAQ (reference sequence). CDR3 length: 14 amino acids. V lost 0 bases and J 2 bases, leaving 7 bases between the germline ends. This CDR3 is CASSLATGNYGYTF. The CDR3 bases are TGTGCCAGCAGCTTAGCAACAGGGAACTATGGCTACACCTTC.

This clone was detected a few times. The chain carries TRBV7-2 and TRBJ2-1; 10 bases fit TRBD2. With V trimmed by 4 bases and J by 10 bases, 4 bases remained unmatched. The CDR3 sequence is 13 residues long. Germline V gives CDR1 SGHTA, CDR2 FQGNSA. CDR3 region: CASSSSGSDEQFF. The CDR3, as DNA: TGTGCCAGCAGCTCTAGCGGGAGCGACGAGCAGTTCTTC.

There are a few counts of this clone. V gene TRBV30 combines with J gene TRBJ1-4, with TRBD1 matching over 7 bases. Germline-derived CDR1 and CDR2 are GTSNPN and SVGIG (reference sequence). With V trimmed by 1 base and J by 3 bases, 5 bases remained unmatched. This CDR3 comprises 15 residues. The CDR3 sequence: CAWSATGLANEKLFF. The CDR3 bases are TGTGCCTGGAGTGCGACAGGGCTGGCTAATGAAAAACTGTTTTTT.

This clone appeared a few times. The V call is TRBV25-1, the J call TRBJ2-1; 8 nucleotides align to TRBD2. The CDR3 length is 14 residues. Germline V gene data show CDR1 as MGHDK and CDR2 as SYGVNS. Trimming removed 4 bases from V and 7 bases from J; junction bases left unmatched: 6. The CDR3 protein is CASSAGGPWNEQFF. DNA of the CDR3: TGTGCCAGCAGTGCGGGAGGGCCGTGGAATGAGCAGTTCTTC.

This CDR3 reads CASSVEGGIYTEAFF. The CDR3 DNA follows: TGTGCCAGCAGCGTAGAGGGAGGGATCTATACTGAAGCTTTCTTT. This chain connects TRBV9 to TRBJ1-1; D gene unclear. Germline CDR1 SGDLS, CDR2 YYNGEE. This CDR3 spans 15 amino acids. The V and J ends lost 0 bases and 5 bases respectively, with 14 bases between them.

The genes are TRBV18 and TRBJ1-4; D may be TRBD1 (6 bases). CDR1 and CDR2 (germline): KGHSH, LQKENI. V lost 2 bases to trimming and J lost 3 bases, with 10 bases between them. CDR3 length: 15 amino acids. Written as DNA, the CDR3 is TGTGCCAGCTCACCAACAGGGCTTCCTAATGAAAAACTGTTTTTT. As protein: CASSPTGLPNEKLFF.

CDR3 in amino acids: CASSQDGLAGETQYF. The CDR3 DNA is TGCGCCAGCAGCCAAGATGGACTAGCGGGAGAGACCCAGTACTTC. This chain uses TRBV4-1 with TRBJ2-5; 11 bases map to TRBD2. The CDR3 extends over 15 amino acids. J was trimmed by 4 bases and V by 0 bases; bases with no gene match: 1. Germline CDR1 reads MGHRA; CDR2 reads YSYEKL.

The CDR3 protein is CASSERTGGINEQFF. The CDR3 region has the DNA TGTGCCAGCAGCGAACGGACAGGGGGGATCAATGAGCAGTTCTTC. This chain joins TRBV6-4 and TRBJ2-1; TRBD1 matches 10 bases. The CDR3 is made up of 15 amino acids. Germline V gene lookup returns CDR1 MRHNA and CDR2 SNTAGT. The V and J ends lost 6 bases and 6 bases, in that order; junction bases with no gene match: 8.

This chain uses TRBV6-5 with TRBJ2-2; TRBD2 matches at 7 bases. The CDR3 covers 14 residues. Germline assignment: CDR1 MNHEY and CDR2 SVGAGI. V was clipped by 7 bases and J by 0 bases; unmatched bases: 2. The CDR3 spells CASTGRANTGELFF. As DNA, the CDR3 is TGTGCCAGCACGGGGAGGGCGAACACCGGGGAGCTGTTTTTT.

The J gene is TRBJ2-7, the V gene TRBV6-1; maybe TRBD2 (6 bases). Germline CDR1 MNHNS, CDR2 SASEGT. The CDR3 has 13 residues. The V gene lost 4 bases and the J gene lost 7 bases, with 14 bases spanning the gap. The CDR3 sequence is CASSVGTPGEQYF. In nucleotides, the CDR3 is TGTGCCAGCAGTGTTGGGACTCCGGGGGAGCAGTACTTC.

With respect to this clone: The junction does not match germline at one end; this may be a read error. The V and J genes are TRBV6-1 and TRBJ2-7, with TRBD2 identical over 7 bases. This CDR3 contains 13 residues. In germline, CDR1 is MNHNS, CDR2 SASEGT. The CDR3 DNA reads TGTGCCAGCAGTGAAGCGCGGGAGTCGGCAGCTATATTC. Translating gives CASSEARESAAIF.

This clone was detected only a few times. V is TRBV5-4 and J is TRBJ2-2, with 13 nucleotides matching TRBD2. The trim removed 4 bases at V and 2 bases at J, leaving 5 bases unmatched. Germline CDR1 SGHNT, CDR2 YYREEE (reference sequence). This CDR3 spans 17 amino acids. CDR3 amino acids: CASSAGLAGVNTGELFF. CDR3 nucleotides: TGTGCCAGCAGCGCCGGACTAGCGGGAGTAAACACCGGGGAGCTGTTTTTT.